Here is one T cell receptor (beta chain) with its context. Its target is not known. The PCR contained 60 Vbeta and 13 Jbeta primers. Profiled with immunoSEQ multiplex PCR; TCRdb holds only in-frame clones, not every one. This table holds 150,000 or so clones, 70% to 90% found once. The data were obtained in a study of cytomegalovirus exposure and HLA in healthy donors. General study findings and limits: Some public TCRs appeared in many individuals, while most sequences were rare. Associated with cytomegalovirus, according to the listing, were around 160 TCR beta chains.

This CDR3 is built from 14 residues. CDR1 SGHNT and CDR2 YYREEE come from the germline V gene (reference sequence). The chain employs TRBV5-4 and TRBJ2-5; 10 nucleotides agree with TRBD1. The J call may be wrong; the DNA end is better matched by TRBJ2-7. The clonotype originates from a man aged 18 to 30 in good health and CMV-seropositive. The sequencing sample was made of PBMCs. CDR3 nucleotide sequence: TGTGCCAGCAGCTCGATGACAGGGGGCCACGAGCAGTACTTC. This gives the protein CASSSMTGGHEQYF.